The present T cell receptor (beta chain) was sequenced within a study of blood T cell repertoires in COVID-19. About the study: COVID-19 samples, acute and convalescent, were from the United States, Italy and Spain. T cells, B-cell-depleted T cells, or PBMCs supplied cDNA or gDNA.

This clone was picked up one time. From germline, CDR1 is MNHNS and CDR2 SASEGT. V shed 2 bases and J shed 6 bases, with 13 bases lying between them. The CDR3 runs to 14 residues. Clones were read by immunoSEQ multiplex PCR, and TCRdb kept only the in-frame ones, dropping some. Of some 120,000 clones listed, 75% to 90% are singletons. The source is a man in his 70s with acute or convalescent COVID-19. Sequenced: peripheral blood. The chain is built from TRBV6-1 and TRBJ1-2; possible D gene TRBD1, 6 bases. CDR3 coding DNA: TGTGCCAGCAGTGAAAAACAGGGCAACCATGGCTACACCTTC. This codes for CASSEKQGNHGYTF.